The 30 T cell receptor beta chains below all came from one sample that was sequenced in a study of CD8 T cells in Susac syndrome. Random hexamers were used to reverse transcribe an amount of about 0.45 to 1 ug RNA. TCRdb re-derived calls from the immunoSEQ multiplex PCR reads in MiXCR, one entry per CDR3 protein. The sample lists more than 150,000 distinct CDR3 sequences; approximately 95% were seen once. Sequencing was carried out using CD4+ T cells from PBMCs. The source is a human donor with Susac syndrome.

J is TRBJ1-3 and V is TRBV25-1; D is uncertain. CDR3 length: 15 amino acids. V lost 3 bases to trimming and J lost 4 bases, with 13 bases between them. CDR1 and CDR2 from the germline V gene are MGHDK and SYGVNS. CDR3: CASSDFQNRGNTIYF. Here the CDR3 DNA reads TGTGCCAGCAGTGATTTTCAGAATCGCGGAAACACCATATATTTT. Complete variable domain (other parts from reference TRBV25-1 and TRBJ1-3): EADIYQTPRYLVIGTGKKITLECSQTMGHDKMYWYQQDPGMELHLIHYSYGVNSTEKGDLSSESTVSRIRTEHFPLTLESARPSHTSQYLCASSDFQNRGNTIYFGEGSWLTVV.

The chain uses TRBV20-1 and TRBJ1-2; D uncertain. This CDR3 comprises 12 residues. Germline lookup yields CDR1 DFQATT and CDR2 SNEGSKA (reference sequence). The V gene lost 3 bases and the J gene lost 5 bases, with 10 bases spanning the gap. The CDR3 bases are TGCAGTGCTAGTTACCGGCAATATGGCTACACCTTC. This encodes CSASYRQYGYTF.

This chain connects TRBV29-1 to TRBJ2-3; 10 bases agree with TRBD2. The CDR3 covers 14 residues. Germline values: CDR1 SQVTM, CDR2 ANQGSEA. Unmatched junction bases numbered 5, after V lost 6 bases and J lost 2 bases. The CDR3 protein is CSVGLAAFTDTQYF. In DNA, the CDR3 is TGCAGCGTCGGACTAGCGGCCTTCACAGATACGCAGTATTTT.

This clonotype occurred once. The chain combines TRBV6-4 with TRBJ1-1; unclear D gene. Germline V lookup: CDR1 MRHNA, CDR2 SNTAGT. The CDR3 runs to 15 residues. V lost 4 bases, J lost 5 bases, and 17 bases lay in between. Written as DNA, the CDR3 is TGTGCCAGCAGTGCCCACTCCCTGGGAGGGACTGAAGCTTTCTTT. Protein product: CASSAHSLGGTEAFF.

CDR3 region: CASSDLGGGYTF. As DNA, the CDR3 is TGTGCCAGCAGTGACTTAGGGGGTGGCTACACCTTC. The genes are TRBV6-4 and TRBJ1-2, with D possibly matching TRBD1 (6 bases). Trimming shortened V by 1 base and J by 7 bases, and 7 bases separated the two germline ends. There are 12 residues in the CDR3. Germline CDR1 MRHNA, CDR2 SNTAGT.

DNA of the CDR3: TGCAGCGTTGACCGACAGGGTGGCTACACCTTC. This codes for CSVDRQGGYTF. The chain joins TRBV29-1 to TRBJ1-2, with 7 positions matching TRBD1. CDR3 length equals 11 residues. CDR1 and CDR2 from the germline V gene are SQVTM and ANQGSEA. Trimming took 3 bases from V and 7 from J; bases not matched to a gene: 2.

The chain uses TRBV29-1 and TRBJ2-7, with D uncertain. This CDR3 is 12 amino acids long. The ends were cut back, 6 bases at V and 3 bases at J, with 12 bases in the middle. The V gene's germline CDR1 is SQVTM and CDR2 ANQGSEA. The CDR3 nucleotides are TGCAGCGTCCGCCTTCTACACTACGAGCAGTACTTC. Translated: CSVRLLHYEQYF.

The rearrangement uses TRBV20-1 and TRBJ1-1; D call uncertain. Trimming cost V 2 bases and J 1 base, with 2 bases left between them. Germline V gives CDR1 DFQATT, CDR2 SNEGSKA (reference sequence). This CDR3 has 11 residues. The CDR3 is CSARSNTEAFF. The CDR3 DNA is TGCAGTGCTAGATCGAACACTGAAGCTTTCTTT.

The chain joins TRBV7-9 to TRBJ2-1; D tentatively reads TRBD1 or TRBD2 (5 bases each). The germline V gene has CDR1 SEHNR and CDR2 FQNEAQ (reference sequence). This CDR3 comprises 11 residues. The V gene lost 11 bases and the J gene lost 13 bases, with 18 bases spanning the gap. CDR3 coding DNA: TGTGCCTTGGGGGATGAGGGCCCACAGTTCTTC. Protein sequence: CALGDEGPQFF.

The CDR3 DNA sequence: TGCAGCGTTGTCGCAGGACTTAACTATGGCTACACCTTC. It codes for CSVVAGLNYGYTF. This sequence joins TRBV29-1 and TRBJ1-2; no reliable D call. Germline CDR1 SQVTM, CDR2 ANQGSEA. The CDR3 has 13 amino acids. V gave up 4 bases and J gave up 1 base, with 10 bases separating them.

This clonotype was recorded once. The V gene is TRBV27, the J gene TRBJ2-7, with D possibly TRBD1 on 5 matching bases. Per germline, CDR1 MNHEY and CDR2 SMNVEV (reference sequence). This CDR3 comprises 11 residues. With 5 bases removed from V and 12 bases from J, the gap between germline ends came to 14 bases. This chain's CDR3 is CASSPGSAWYF. CDR3 coding DNA: TGTGCCAGCAGTCCAGGGTCAGCTTGGTACTTC.

The chain combines TRBV29-1 with TRBJ2-2; 9 bases agree with TRBD1. With 7 bases clipped from V and 6 bases from J, the junction kept 9 bases outside the gene matches. Germline CDR1 SQVTM, CDR2 ANQGSEA. This CDR3 has 14 amino acids. CDR3 amino acids: CSARTGVNSGELFF. CDR3 nucleotides: TGCAGCGCCCGGACAGGGGTTAACTCCGGGGAGCTGTTTTTT.

V usage is TRBV25-1 and J usage is TRBJ2-5; D may be TRBD1 or TRBD2 (6 bases each). The CDR3 runs to 14 residues. V lost 3 bases, J lost 4 bases, and 12 bases lay in between. The germline V gene has CDR1 MGHDK and CDR2 SYGVNS. The CDR3, as DNA: TGTGCCAGCAGTGACCCCGGGGGCGGAGAGACCCAGTACTTC. Translating gives CASSDPGGGETQYF.

This chain joins TRBV6-5 and TRBJ2-5; D possibly uses TRBD1 or TRBD2 (5 bases each). This CDR3 region has 13 residues. Per the germline V gene, CDR1 is MNHEY and CDR2 is SVGAGI. V was trimmed by 4 bases and J by 7 bases, leaving 13 bases between them. CDR3 bases: TGTGCCAGCAGTTCGGGACCCTGGGCGACCCAGTACTTC. This codes for CASSSGPWATQYF.

The chain carries TRBV29-1 and TRBJ1-1, with no clear D. The CDR3 has 11 amino acids. Germline V gene lookup returns CDR1 SQVTM and CDR2 ANQGSEA. Trimming left V 7 bases short and J 6 bases short, with 12 bases between. CDR3 residues: CSDFGRAEAFF. DNA for the CDR3: TGCAGCGACTTCGGCCGTGCTGAAGCTTTCTTT.

The chain employs TRBV3-1 and TRBJ2-7, with D hard to call. The CDR3 is 12 residues long. The V end lost 1 base, the J end lost 6 bases, and 7 bases lay between the germline ends. Germline values: CDR1 LGHDT, CDR2 YNNKEL (reference sequence). The DNA of the CDR3 is TGTGCCAGCAGCCAAGGCTCTCGCGAGCAGTACTTC. Protein sequence: CASSQGSREQYF.

This chain uses TRBV12-3 or TRBV12-4 with TRBJ2-7; D not certain. The CDR3 is made up of 13 amino acids. Trimming left V 3 bases short and J 6 bases short, with 12 bases between. CDR3 sequence reads: CASSFSVAAEQYF. The CDR3 nucleotides read TGTGCCAGCAGTTTCTCGGTTGCGGCCGAGCAGTACTTC.

The chain has TRBV18 and TRBJ2-5; unclear D gene. The CDR3 contains 12 residues. The germline V and J ends were trimmed by 3 bases and 4 bases, with 6 bases remaining between them. Germline CDR1 KGHSH, CDR2 LQKENI. The CDR3 sequence: CASSPKRETQYF. Here the CDR3 DNA reads TGTGCCAGCTCACCCAAGCGAGAGACCCAGTACTTC.

The rearrangement links TRBV19 to TRBJ2-5; D is tentatively TRBD1 or TRBD2 (5 bases each). Trimming shortened V by 5 bases and J by 3 bases, and 10 bases separated the two germline ends. The germline V gene encodes CDR1 LNHDA and CDR2 SQIVND (reference sequence). The CDR3 runs to 13 residues. The CDR3 DNA is TGTGCCAGTAGTCTCGGGACGGAAGAGACCCAGTACTTC. Amino acids: CASSLGTEETQYF.

The J gene is TRBJ1-2, the V gene TRBV20-1, with D hard to call. Germline V lookup: CDR1 DFQATT, CDR2 SNEGSKA (reference sequence). V gave up 2 bases and J gave up 5 bases, with 9 bases separating them. This CDR3 region has 12 residues. CDR3 in amino acids: CSARTGLYGYTF. The CDR3 DNA sequence: TGCAGTGCTAGAACGGGGTTGTATGGCTACACCTTC.

This chain connects TRBV18 to TRBJ2-5; tentatively, D is TRBD1 (5 bases). The germline V gene encodes CDR1 KGHSH and CDR2 LQKENI. V was clipped by 6 bases and J by 2 bases, with 13 bases between them. The CDR3 contains 14 residues. As DNA, the CDR3 is TGTGCCAGCTCGGTGGGGCCCGGTCAAGAGACCCAGTACTTC. This gives the protein CASSVGPGQETQYF.

For the CDR3, the DNA is TGTGCCAGCATGGGCGGGGAGAGCTACGAGCAGTACTTC. This encodes CASMGGESYEQYF. V is TRBV6-1 and J is TRBJ2-7, with D possibly matching TRBD2 (6 bases). CDR1 is MNHNS and CDR2 is SASEGT in the germline V gene. This CDR3 spans 13 amino acids. V lost 7 bases and J lost 3, with 13 bases in between.

The chain is built from TRBV11-1 and TRBJ1-1, with a weak D call TRBD1 (5 bases). There are 15 residues in the CDR3. The V gene's germline CDR1 is SGHAT and CDR2 FQDESV (reference sequence). V was shortened by 11 bases and J by 1 base, with 20 bases between the two germline ends. The CDR3 is CAVGPSGRWNTEAFF. In DNA, the CDR3 is TGTGCCGTGGGACCATCCGGGCGTTGGAACACTGAAGCTTTCTTT.

The V call is TRBV6-5, the J call TRBJ1-2; TRBD1 aligns across 9 bases. J gave up 8 bases and V 4 bases, and 11 bases lay outside the gene matches. There are 15 residues in the CDR3. The germline gives CDR1 MNHEY, CDR2 SVGAGI. This chain's CDR3 is CASSSLPGTGRGYTF. Written as DNA, the CDR3 is TGTGCCAGCAGTTCGCTCCCCGGGACAGGGAGAGGCTACACCTTC.

This chain connects TRBV20-1 to TRBJ2-7; 7 bases fit TRBD1. CDR3 length: 14 amino acids. Unmatched junction bases numbered 11, after V lost 6 bases and J lost 3 bases. Germline lookup yields CDR1 DFQATT and CDR2 SNEGSKA (reference sequence). CDR3 sequence: CSATGTPGGYEQYF. The CDR3 nucleotides read TGCAGTGCAACCGGGACCCCAGGGGGCTACGAGCAGTACTTC.

J is TRBJ2-7 and V is TRBV7-2; maybe TRBD1 (6 bases). From germline, CDR1 is SGHTA and CDR2 FQGNSA. V lost 1 base, J lost 6 bases, and 10 bases lay in between. CDR3 length: 13 amino acids. The CDR3 region has the DNA TGTGCCAGCAGCTTAGAGACAGGACTCGAGCAGTACTTC. Protein sequence: CASSLETGLEQYF.

Here the CDR3 DNA reads TGCAGCGTTGAAGAACAGTTTCTAGGAAACACCATATATTTT. Protein sequence: CSVEEQFLGNTIYF. This chain uses TRBV29-1 with TRBJ1-3; D is unresolved. Trimming left V 0 bases short and J 4 bases short, with 10 bases between. Germline V gene data show CDR1 as SQVTM and CDR2 as ANQGSEA. CDR3 size: 14 residues.

The rearrangement links TRBV6-5 to TRBJ2-7, with a weak D call TRBD2 (5 bases). Deletions cut 6 bases from V and 6 bases from J, with 21 bases between. Per the germline V gene, CDR1 is MNHEY and CDR2 is SVGAGI. CDR3 length: 15 residues. CDR3 amino acids: CASRRTTDISGEQYF. The CDR3 region has the DNA TGTGCCAGCAGACGCACCACGGATATCAGCGGCGAGCAGTACTTC.

CDR3 sequence: CASRTAASLYGYTF. The CDR3 nucleotides read TGTGCCAGTAGGACCGCAGCTTCCCTTTATGGCTACACCTTC. This chain links TRBV19 with TRBJ1-2, with no clear D. The germline gives CDR1 LNHDA, CDR2 SQIVND (reference sequence). The CDR3 covers 14 residues. Trimming stripped 6 bases from V and 5 bases from J, with 16 bases between.

The V gene is TRBV6-5, the J gene TRBJ1-6; D is undetermined. The germline CDR1 and CDR2 sequences are MNHEY and SVGAGI. Trimming took off 8 bases at V and 10 bases at J, with 15 bases between the two ends. CDR3 length: 13 amino acids. CDR3 sequence reads: CASVHGRGSPLHF. The CDR3 DNA is TGTGCCAGCGTTCACGGACGAGGCTCACCCCTCCACTTT.